What follows is one T cell receptor (beta chain) and its context. The data stem from a study of shared clonotypes between healthy human individuals. The genomic DNA of each subset was split evenly across several immunoSEQ plates. Replicate PCRs run on unsorted PBMC used 250 to 300 ng DNA, which was 30,000 or so T cell genomes. Unsorted PBMC DNA was run through sequencing on ten immunoSEQ deep assay plates. Sequenced by immunoSEQ multiplex PCR; TCRdb stores in-frame clones only, minus some. The repertoire holds about half a million clones, with 78% as singletons. This CDR3 is built from 12 residues. Per germline, CDR1 MDHEN and CDR2 SYDVKM. V was trimmed by 5 bases and J by 5 bases, leaving 9 bases between them.

Sample: PBMCs. This clonotype was sampled from a woman aged 40 to 50 in good health. Some clones in this sample may be carry-over from other donors' samples. This chain connects TRBV28 to TRBJ1-2; D is uncertain. CDR3 nucleotides: TGTGCCAGCAGTCGCAATCCTTATGGCTACACCTTC. It translates to CASSRNPYGYTF.